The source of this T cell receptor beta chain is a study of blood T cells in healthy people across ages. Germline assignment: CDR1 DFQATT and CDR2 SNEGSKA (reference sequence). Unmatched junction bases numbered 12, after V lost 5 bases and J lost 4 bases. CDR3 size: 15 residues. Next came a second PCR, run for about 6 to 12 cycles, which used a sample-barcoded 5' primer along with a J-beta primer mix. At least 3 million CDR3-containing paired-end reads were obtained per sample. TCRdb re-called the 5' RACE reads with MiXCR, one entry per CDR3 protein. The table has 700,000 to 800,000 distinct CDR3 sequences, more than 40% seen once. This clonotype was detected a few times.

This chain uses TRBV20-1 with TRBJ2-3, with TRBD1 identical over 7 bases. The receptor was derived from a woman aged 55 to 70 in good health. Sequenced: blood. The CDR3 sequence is CSAPATGKRADTQYF. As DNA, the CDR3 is TGCAGTGCTCCCGCGACAGGGAAAAGGGCAGATACGCAGTATTTT.